This TCR beta chain was found in a study of spatial heterogeneity in lung cancer. Whole-study findings and limits: Mutation counts in tumors were tracked by counts of expanded intratumoral alpha and beta TCRs.

One entry per CDR3 protein, called by TCRdb with MiXCR from the 5' RACE reads. The sample contains a few thousand distinct CDR3 sequences, roughly 15% of which appear only once. This clonotype was recorded at least ten times. Its antigen is still unknown. Specified time point: sample taken at primary tumor resection. After removal of 1 base from V and 5 bases from J, the junction contained 3 bases not matched to a gene. The CDR3 runs to 14 residues. Germline V gene lookup returns CDR1 SGHNT and CDR2 YYREEE (reference sequence). The rearrangement links TRBV5-4 to TRBJ2-3; 8 nucleotides agree with TRBD1. The clonotype originates from a male donor with early-stage non-small cell lung cancer. Source: lung tumor tissue, taken at surgery. The CDR3 nucleotides are TGTGCCAGCAGCTTGCAGGGGGCGAAAGATACGCAGTATTTT. This sequence encodes CASSLQGAKDTQYF. The full variable domain, its missing parts supplied by reference TRBV5-4 and TRBJ2-3, is ETGVTQSPTHLIKTRGQQVTLRCSSQSGHNTVSWYQQALGQGPQFIFQYYREEENGRGNFPPRFSGLQFPNYSSELNVNALELDDSALYLCASSLQGAKDTQYFGPGTRLTVL.